This TCR beta chain stems from a study of T cell clonotyping in hematopoietic cell transplantation. Germline CDR1 reads SGHAT; CDR2 reads FQNNGV. The CDR3 spans 11 residues. V gave up 5 bases and J gave up 2 bases, with 3 bases separating them. Measured with immunoSEQ multiplex PCR; TCRdb has only the in-frame clones, and not every one. This sample has around 12,000 clones; 65% to 80% occur once, and the top ten carry roughly 15%. The chain employs TRBV11-2 and TRBJ2-5; D uncertain. The specimen was peripheral blood mononuclear cells, collected 180 days after allogeneic stem cell transplant. This clonotype was sampled from a male patient aged 60 to 75 who had an allogeneic stem cell transplant from an unrelated donor, so the T cells may come from the graft donor. Some clones in this sample may be carry-over from other donors' samples. The CDR3 loop is CASSPQETQYF. The DNA for the CDR3 is TGTGCCAGCAGCCCACAAGAGACCCAGTACTTC.